This TCR beta chain comes out of a study of blood T cell repertoires in COVID-19. TCRdb's table, derived via immunoSEQ multiplex PCR, lists solely in-frame clones and lacks some. This sample has under 200,000 clones; around 80% occur once, and the top ten carry around 7%. In its sample, this clone was seen once. Other DNA sequences in the sample encode the same CDR3. The clonotype comes from a man aged 50 to 59 who had recovered from COVID-19. Sample: PBMCs or T cells enriched from blood (not recorded which).

This CDR3 is CSFTGQSVGEQYF. CDR3 coding DNA: TGCAGCTTCACAGGGCAGTCGGTCGGGGAGCAGTACTTC. The chain is built from TRBV29-1 and TRBJ2-7, with D possibly being TRBD1 (6 bases). CDR3 length: 13 amino acids. Looked up from germline, CDR1 is SQVTM and CDR2 is ANQGSEA. V lost 8 bases, J lost 7 bases, and 21 bases lay in between.